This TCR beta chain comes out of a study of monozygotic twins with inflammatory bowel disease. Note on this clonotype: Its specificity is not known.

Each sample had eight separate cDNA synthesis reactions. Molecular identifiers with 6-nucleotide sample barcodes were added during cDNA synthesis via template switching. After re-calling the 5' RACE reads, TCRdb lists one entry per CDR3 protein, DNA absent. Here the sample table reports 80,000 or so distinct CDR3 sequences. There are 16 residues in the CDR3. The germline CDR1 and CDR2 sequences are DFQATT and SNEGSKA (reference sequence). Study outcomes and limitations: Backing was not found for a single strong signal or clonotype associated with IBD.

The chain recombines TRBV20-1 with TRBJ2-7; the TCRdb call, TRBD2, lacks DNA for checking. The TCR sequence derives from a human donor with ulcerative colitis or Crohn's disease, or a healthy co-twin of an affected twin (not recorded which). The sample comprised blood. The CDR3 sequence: CSARDLSGGPSYEQYF.